These 18 T cell receptor beta chains were sequenced from one sample in a study of cytomegalovirus exposure and HLA in healthy donors. 13 Jbeta primers and 60 Vbeta primers were used for the PCR. Method: immunoSEQ multiplex PCR; TCRdb's copy keeps in-frame clones and lacks some. The sample lists around 93,000 clones; 55% to 70% were seen once. Sequences were obtained from PBMCs. The source of these receptors is a boy between 5 and 17 years old in good health and CMV-seropositive.

The chain couples TRBV5-1 to TRBJ1-2, with 9 bases lining up with TRBD1. The CDR3 sequence is 15 residues long. Germline CDR1 and CDR2: SGHRS and YFSETQ. V gave up 4 bases and J gave up 3 bases; unmatched junction bases: 7. The CDR3 region is CASSVLGQGDYGYTF. DNA of the CDR3: TGCGCCAGCAGCGTATTGGGACAGGGTGACTATGGCTACACCTTC.

J is TRBJ1-1 and V is TRBV19; D not certain. Trimming took 2 bases from V and 7 from J, leaving 8 bases between them. CDR1 is LNHDA, CDR2 SQIVND, per germline (reference sequence). CDR3 length: 12 amino acids. CDR3 sequence (DNA): TGTGCCAGTAGTATACGGGGAGGTGAAGCTTTCTTT. This encodes CASSIRGGEAFF.

The V and J genes are TRBV9 and TRBJ2-2; 7 nucleotides match TRBD1. Germline V CDR1 and CDR2: SGDLS, YYNGEE. Losses at the gene ends were 3 bases for V and 4 bases for J; bases not matched to a gene: 9. This CDR3 region has 16 residues. The CDR3 DNA is TGTGCCAGCAGCGCAGCACAGGGGCGGGCCACCGGGGAGCTGTTTTTT. Translation: CASSAAQGRATGELFF.

The V and J genes are TRBV10-3 and TRBJ1-2; tentative D call: TRBD1 (6 bases). Germline V CDR1 and CDR2: ENHRY, SYGVKD. With 6 bases removed from V and 4 bases from J, the gap between germline ends came to 9 bases. There are 12 residues in the CDR3. The CDR3 spells CAIRRDTYGYTF. CDR3 sequence (DNA): TGTGCCATCAGGAGGGACACCTATGGCTACACCTTC.

The chain links TRBV2 to TRBJ1-2; TRBD1 matches at 7 bases. The CDR3 runs 17 residues. Germline trimming cut 5 bases from V and 6 bases from J; bases unmatched to any gene: 18. Germline V gene sequence: CDR1 SNHLY, CDR2 FYNNEI. The CDR3 is CASSRSLNRGPENGYTF. CDR3 in DNA: TGTGCCAGCAGTCGATCCCTCAACAGGGGTCCGGAAAATGGCTACACCTTC.

This chain uses TRBV5-4 with TRBJ1-2; unclear D gene. Germline V lookup: CDR1 SGHNT, CDR2 YYREEE (reference sequence). The CDR3 length is 14 residues. Trimming removed 4 bases from V and 4 bases from J, with 14 bases in between. The chain's CDR3 is CASSHQDGLYGYTF. The CDR3 nucleotides read TGTGCCAGCAGCCACCAAGACGGACTCTATGGCTACACCTTC.

The gene calls are TRBV7-2 and TRBJ2-7, with D possibly matching TRBD1 (6 bases). V lost 1 base, J lost 3 bases, and 10 bases lay in between. The CDR3 contains 14 residues. Germline CDR1 SGHTA, CDR2 FQGNSA. The CDR3 DNA sequence: TGTGCCAGCAGCTTAGAGGACAGAGACTACGAGCAGTACTTC. Protein product: CASSLEDRDYEQYF.

The chain combines TRBV7-2 with TRBJ2-5; unclear D gene. Trimming removed 5 bases from V and 4 bases from J, with 5 bases in between. This CDR3 is built from 11 residues. CDR1 is SGHTA, CDR2 FQGNSA, per germline. The CDR3 loop is CASSPLETQYF. CDR3 nucleotides: TGTGCCAGCAGCCCCCTAGAGACCCAGTACTTC. The variable domain in full, completed from reference TRBV7-2 and TRBJ2-5, reads GAGVSQSPSNKVTEKGKDVELRCDPISGHTALYWYRQSLGQGLEFLIYFQGNSAPDKSGLPSDRFSAERTGGSVSTLTIQRTQQEDSAVYLCASSPLETQYFGPGTRLLVL.

This clone was found a few times. This chain uses TRBV29-1 with TRBJ2-5; 8 bases match TRBD1. CDR1 SQVTM and CDR2 ANQGSEA come from the germline V gene. The CDR3 is 13 amino acids. Trimming cost V 7 bases and J 2 bases; bases outside gene matches: 6. The CDR3 DNA is TGCAGCGACGGGGACAGGACTCAAGAGACCCAGTACTTC. Amino acids: CSDGDRTQETQYF.

The gene calls are TRBV6-1 and TRBJ1-5; D gene ambiguous. Germline V gene sequence: CDR1 MNHNS, CDR2 SASEGT. This CDR3 region has 12 residues. V lost 0 bases and J 13 bases, leaving 10 bases between the germline ends. The CDR3 nucleotides are TGTGCCAGCAGTGAAGCGCTTAACTATCAGCATTTT. Translation: CASSEALNYQHF.

The V call is TRBV11-2, the J call TRBJ2-2; 8 bases are shared with TRBD1. Germline V gene lookup returns CDR1 SGHAT and CDR2 FQNNGV. This CDR3 region has 16 residues. V was pared by 5 bases and J by 4 bases, with 9 bases of the junction left unmatched. CDR3 in DNA: TGTGCCAGCAGCCCACGACAGGGGCTTGTCACCGGGGAGCTGTTTTTT. This translates into CASSPRQGLVTGELFF.

This chain joins TRBV11-2 and TRBJ1-6; D is undetermined. Germline CDR1 and CDR2: SGHAT and FQNNGV. Trimming left V 0 bases short and J 1 base short, with 10 bases between. The CDR3 contains 17 residues. This chain's CDR3 is CASSLEVPESYNSPLHF. In DNA, the CDR3 is TGTGCCAGCAGCTTAGAAGTGCCGGAGTCCTATAATTCACCCCTCCACTTT.

The V gene is TRBV27, the J gene TRBJ2-5, with 7 positions matching TRBD1. V lost 5 bases and J lost 4; bases outside the gene matches: 13. The CDR3 runs to 16 residues. Germline V CDR1 and CDR2: MNHEY, SMNVEV (reference sequence). This CDR3 is CASSPTPGQAGETQYF. The DNA for the CDR3 is TGTGCCAGCAGTCCTACTCCAGGACAGGCCGGAGAGACCCAGTACTTC.

The V and J genes are TRBV18 and TRBJ2-7, with TRBD1 identical over 9 bases. The V gene end was trimmed by 3 bases and the J gene end by 3 bases; junction bases not matched to a gene: 9. This CDR3 has 16 amino acids. Germline loops: CDR1 KGHSH, CDR2 LQKENI. This CDR3 is CASSPLNPGQGYEQYF. CDR3 bases: TGTGCCAGCTCACCCTTAAATCCGGGACAGGGCTACGAGCAGTACTTC.

This clone was counted only a few times. The chain recombines TRBV27 with TRBJ1-5; 11 nucleotides line up with TRBD1. CDR3 length equals 16 residues. CDR1 is MNHEY and CDR2 is SMNVEV in the germline V gene (reference sequence). The V segment lost 4 bases and the J segment 6 bases; nucleotides outside the gene matches: 8. The CDR3 loop is CASSSVRDRGTQPQHF. The CDR3 coding sequence is TGTGCCAGCAGTTCCGTCCGGGACAGGGGGACTCAGCCCCAGCATTTT.

This clone was counted between two and nine times. V and J are TRBV9 and TRBJ1-2, with D perhaps matching TRBD1 (5 bases). This CDR3 has 14 amino acids. Germline CDR1 reads SGDLS; CDR2 reads YYNGEE. The V and J ends lost 3 bases and 4 bases respectively, with 13 bases between them. Here the CDR3 DNA reads TGTGCCAGCAGCGGGACAAGGGCGTTCTATGGCTACACCTTC. As protein: CASSGTRAFYGYTF.

V usage is TRBV6-5 and J usage is TRBJ2-5; TRBD1 agrees at 10 bases. The CDR3 sequence is 14 residues long. Germline trimming cut 5 bases from V and 5 bases from J; bases unmatched to any gene: 5. Looked up from germline, CDR1 is MNHEY and CDR2 is SVGAGI. The CDR3 loop is CASSRQGAQETQYF. CDR3 sequence (DNA): TGTGCCAGCAGTCGACAGGGGGCCCAGGAGACCCAGTACTTC.

The chain recombines TRBV6-5 with TRBJ2-7; unclear D gene. V lost 4 bases and J lost 6, with 10 bases in between. Germline CDR1 MNHEY, CDR2 SVGAGI. The CDR3 totals 12 residues. The CDR3: CASSSPLREQYF. CDR3 DNA: TGTGCCAGCAGTTCCCCCCTACGCGAGCAGTACTTC.